The 7 T cell receptor beta chains below come from one sample, sequenced in a study of cytomegalovirus exposure and HLA in healthy donors (dated by TCRdb to about 2017). The protocol used for the library was the immunoSEQ multiplex PCR assay. For the multiplex PCR, a mixture combining 60 forward primers for TCR Vbeta segments and 13 reverse primers for TCR Jbeta segments was used. In TCRdb, the immuneACCESS table is reduced to in-frame sequences with V and J assigned. These tables do not hold every clone; where another copy was compared, an unresolved V gene accounts for under half, and the others remain unexplained. For this sample there are about 150,000 clones; less than 90% appear just once. 1.5% to 1.7% of the sample comes from the top ten. Specimen: PBMCs. The receptors here all came from a middle-aged man in good health and CMV-seronegative.

Here the CDR3 reads CASSFRLAGRTGELFF. The CDR3, as DNA: TGTGCCAGCAGCTTTCGACTAGCGGGGCGCACCGGGGAGCTGTTTTTT. The chain couples TRBV7-8 to TRBJ2-2; 11 nucleotides agree with TRBD2. CDR1 is SGHVS, CDR2 FQNEAQ, per germline. The CDR3 consists of 16 residues. The V and J ends lost 3 bases and 4 bases, in that order; junction bases with no gene match: 4.

The CDR3 DNA follows: TGTGCCAGCAGTAGCCTTCAGGGGACTGGAAACACCATATATTTT. Its protein product is CASSSLQGTGNTIYF. The chain links TRBV5-6 to TRBJ1-3; maybe TRBD1 (6 bases). CDR1 SGHDT and CDR2 YYEEEE come from the germline V gene. The CDR3 sequence is 15 residues long. Trimming cost V 5 bases and J 2 bases, with 14 bases left between them.

In its sample, this clone was seen a few times. This chain joins TRBV11-1 and TRBJ2-1, with TRBD2 matching over 10 bases. V was clipped by 1 base and J by 9 bases; unmatched bases: 3. The CDR3 consists of 14 residues. Per germline, CDR1 SGHAT and CDR2 FQDESV (reference sequence). The CDR3 protein is CASSLGLAGVEQFF. The CDR3 DNA reads TGTGCCAGCAGCTTAGGGCTAGCGGGAGTTGAGCAGTTCTTC.

CDR3 DNA: TGTGCCAGCAGCCCCCCAGGACAGGGATGGACCGGGGAGCTGTTTTTT. Translation: CASSPPGQGWTGELFF. The chain has TRBV9 and TRBJ2-2, with 8 bases fitting TRBD1. V lost 4 bases and J lost 5; bases outside the gene matches: 10. Germline assignment: CDR1 SGDLS and CDR2 YYNGEE. This CDR3 is 16 amino acids long.

This clone was seen a few times. The rearrangement joins TRBV6-1 to TRBJ2-5; a possible D gene is TRBD1 (6 bases). The V end lost 4 bases, the J end lost 3 bases, and 9 bases lay between the germline ends. The CDR3 covers 13 residues. CDR1 and CDR2 (germline): MNHNS, SASEGT. The CDR3 reads CASSGQGKETQYF. CDR3 nucleotide sequence: TGTGCCAGCAGTGGTCAGGGGAAAGAGACCCAGTACTTC.

As for this clone: Mismatch with germline at one junction end may stem from a read error. The gene calls are TRBV7-7 and TRBJ2-2; 9 bases fit TRBD2. Germline CDR1 SSHAT, CDR2 FNYEAQ (reference sequence). CDR3 size: 18 residues. CDR3 region: CASSLSGTSRTITGELFF. CDR3 nucleotide sequence: TGTGCTAGCAGCTTATCCGGGACTAGCAGGACTATCACCGGGGAGCTGTTTTTT.

The CDR3 reads CASSDWATGMSYEQYF. CDR3 coding DNA: TGTGCCAGCAGTGATTGGGCAACAGGGATGTCCTACGAGCAGTACTTC. The rearrangement links TRBV7-2 to TRBJ2-7; tentative D call: TRBD1 (6 bases). Germline loops: CDR1 SGHTA, CDR2 FQGNSA. The CDR3 sequence is 16 residues long. V was pared by 6 bases and J by 1 base, with 19 bases between.